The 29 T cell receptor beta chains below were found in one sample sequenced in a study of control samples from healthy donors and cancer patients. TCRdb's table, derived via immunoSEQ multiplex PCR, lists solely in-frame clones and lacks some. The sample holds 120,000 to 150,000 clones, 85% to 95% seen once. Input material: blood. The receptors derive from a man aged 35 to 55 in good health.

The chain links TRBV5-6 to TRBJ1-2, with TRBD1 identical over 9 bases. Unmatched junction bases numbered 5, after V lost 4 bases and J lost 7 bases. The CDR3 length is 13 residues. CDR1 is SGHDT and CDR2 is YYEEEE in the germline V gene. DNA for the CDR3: TGTGCCAGCAGCACGGGGACAGGGCGTGGCTACACCTTC. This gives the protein CASSTGTGRGYTF. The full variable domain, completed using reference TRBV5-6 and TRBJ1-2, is DAGVTQSPTHLIKTRGQQVTLRCSPKSGHDTVSWYQQALGQGPQFIFQYYEEEERQRGNFPDRFSGHQFPNYSSELNVNALLLGDSALYLCASSTGTGRGYTFGSGTRLTVV.

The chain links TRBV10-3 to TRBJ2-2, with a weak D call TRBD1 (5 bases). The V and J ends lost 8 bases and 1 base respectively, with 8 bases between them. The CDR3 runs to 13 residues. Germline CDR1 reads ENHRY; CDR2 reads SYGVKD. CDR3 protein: CAILTGNTGELFF. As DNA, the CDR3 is TGTGCCATCTTAACAGGGAACACCGGGGAGCTGTTTTTT.

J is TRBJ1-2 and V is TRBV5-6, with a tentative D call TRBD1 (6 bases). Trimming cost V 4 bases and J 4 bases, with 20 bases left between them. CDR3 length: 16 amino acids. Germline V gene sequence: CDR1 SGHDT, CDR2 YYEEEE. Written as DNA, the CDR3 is TGTGCCAGCAGCGAGCCCTGGGGGCGGGGGGGCTATGGCTACACCTTC. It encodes CASSEPWGRGGYGYTF.

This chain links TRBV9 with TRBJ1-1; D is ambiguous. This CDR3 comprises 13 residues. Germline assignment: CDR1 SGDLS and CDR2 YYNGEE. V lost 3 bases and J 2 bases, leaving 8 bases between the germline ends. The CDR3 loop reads CASSGGKNTEAFF. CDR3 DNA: TGTGCCAGCAGCGGAGGCAAAAACACTGAAGCTTTCTTT.

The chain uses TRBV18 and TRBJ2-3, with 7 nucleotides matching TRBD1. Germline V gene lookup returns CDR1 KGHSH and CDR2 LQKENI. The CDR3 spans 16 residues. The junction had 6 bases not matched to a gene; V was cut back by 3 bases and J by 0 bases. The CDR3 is CASSPRQGVSTDTQYF. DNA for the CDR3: TGTGCCAGCTCACCCCGACAGGGTGTTAGCACAGATACGCAGTATTTT.

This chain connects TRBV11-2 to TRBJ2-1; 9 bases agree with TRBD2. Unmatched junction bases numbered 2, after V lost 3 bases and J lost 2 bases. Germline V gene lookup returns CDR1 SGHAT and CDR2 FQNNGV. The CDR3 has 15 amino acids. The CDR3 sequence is CASSFGGRAYNEQFF. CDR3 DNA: TGTGCCAGCAGCTTCGGCGGGAGGGCCTACAATGAGCAGTTCTTC.

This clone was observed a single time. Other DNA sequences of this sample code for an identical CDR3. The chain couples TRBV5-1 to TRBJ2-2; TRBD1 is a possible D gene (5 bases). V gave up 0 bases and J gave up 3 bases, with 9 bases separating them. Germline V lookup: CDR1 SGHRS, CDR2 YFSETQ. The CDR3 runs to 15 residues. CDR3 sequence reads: CASSLDQGDTGELFF. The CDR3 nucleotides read TGCGCCAGCAGCTTGGACCAGGGTGACACCGGGGAGCTGTTTTTT. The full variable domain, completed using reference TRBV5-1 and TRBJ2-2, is KAGVTQTPRYLIKTRGQQVTLSCSPISGHRSVSWYQQTPGQGLQFLFEYFSETQRNKGNFPGRFSGRQFSNSRSEMNVSTLELGDSALYLCASSLDQGDTGELFFGEGSRLTVL.

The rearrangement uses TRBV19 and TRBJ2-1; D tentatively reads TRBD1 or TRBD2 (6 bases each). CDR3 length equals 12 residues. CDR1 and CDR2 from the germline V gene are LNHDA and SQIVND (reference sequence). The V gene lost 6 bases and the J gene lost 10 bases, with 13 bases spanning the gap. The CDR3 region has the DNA TGTGCCAGTAGCCTTATAGGGGGGGAGCAGTTCTTC. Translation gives CASSLIGGEQFF.

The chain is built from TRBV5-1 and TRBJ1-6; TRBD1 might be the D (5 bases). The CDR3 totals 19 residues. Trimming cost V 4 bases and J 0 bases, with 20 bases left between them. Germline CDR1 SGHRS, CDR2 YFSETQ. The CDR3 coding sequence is TGCGCCAGCAGCCCCTTTTCGGGAAGACAGAGCTCCTATAATTCACCCCTCCACTTT. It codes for CASSPFSGRQSSYNSPLHF. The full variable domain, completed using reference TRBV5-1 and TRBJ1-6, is KAGVTQTPRYLIKTRGQQVTLSCSPISGHRSVSWYQQTPGQGLQFLFEYFSETQRNKGNFPGRFSGRQFSNSRSEMNVSTLELGDSALYLCASSPFSGRQSSYNSPLHFGNGTRLTVT.

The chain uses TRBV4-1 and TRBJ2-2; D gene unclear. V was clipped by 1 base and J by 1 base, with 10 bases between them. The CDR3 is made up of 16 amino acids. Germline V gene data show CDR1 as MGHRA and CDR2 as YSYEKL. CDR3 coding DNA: TGCGCCAGCAGCCAAGTAGGGTTAAGGAACACCGGGGAGCTGTTTTTT. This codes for CASSQVGLRNTGELFF.

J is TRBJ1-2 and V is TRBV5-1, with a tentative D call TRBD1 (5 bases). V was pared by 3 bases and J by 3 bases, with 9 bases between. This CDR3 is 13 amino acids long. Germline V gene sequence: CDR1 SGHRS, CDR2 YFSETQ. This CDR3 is CASSSDSHYGYTF. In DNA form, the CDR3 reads TGCGCCAGCAGCTCTGACAGTCACTATGGCTACACCTTC.

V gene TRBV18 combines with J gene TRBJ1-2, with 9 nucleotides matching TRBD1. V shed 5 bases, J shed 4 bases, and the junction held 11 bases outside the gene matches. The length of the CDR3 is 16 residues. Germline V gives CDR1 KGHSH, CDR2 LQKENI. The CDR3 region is CASSDNNRGRIYGYTF. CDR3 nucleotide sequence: TGTGCCAGCTCAGACAATAACAGGGGGCGCATCTATGGCTACACCTTC.

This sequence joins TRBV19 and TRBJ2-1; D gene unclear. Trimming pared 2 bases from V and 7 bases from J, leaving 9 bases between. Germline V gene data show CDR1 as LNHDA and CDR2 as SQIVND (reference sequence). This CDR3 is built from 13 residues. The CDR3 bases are TGTGCCAGTAGTATACGTCTCGCAAATGAGCAGTTCTTC. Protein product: CASSIRLANEQFF.

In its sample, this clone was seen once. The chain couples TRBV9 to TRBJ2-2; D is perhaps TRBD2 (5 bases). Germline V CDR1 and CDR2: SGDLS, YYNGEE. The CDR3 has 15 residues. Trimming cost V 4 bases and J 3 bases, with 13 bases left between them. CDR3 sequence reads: CASSPRGVDTGELFF. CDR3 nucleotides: TGTGCCAGCAGCCCCCGGGGAGTGGACACCGGGGAGCTGTTTTTT.

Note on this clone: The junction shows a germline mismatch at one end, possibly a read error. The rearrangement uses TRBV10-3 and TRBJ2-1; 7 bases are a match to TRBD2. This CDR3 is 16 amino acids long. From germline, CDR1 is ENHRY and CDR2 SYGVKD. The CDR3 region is CAISDPHRGRENGQFF. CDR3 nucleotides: TGTGCCATCAGCGACCCGCATCGTGGGAGGGAGAATGGGCAGTTCTTC.

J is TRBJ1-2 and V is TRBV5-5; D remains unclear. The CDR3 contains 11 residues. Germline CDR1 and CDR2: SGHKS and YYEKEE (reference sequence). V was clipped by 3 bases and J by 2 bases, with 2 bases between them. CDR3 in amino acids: CASSSNYGYTF. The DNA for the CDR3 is TGTGCCAGCAGCTCGAACTATGGCTACACCTTC.

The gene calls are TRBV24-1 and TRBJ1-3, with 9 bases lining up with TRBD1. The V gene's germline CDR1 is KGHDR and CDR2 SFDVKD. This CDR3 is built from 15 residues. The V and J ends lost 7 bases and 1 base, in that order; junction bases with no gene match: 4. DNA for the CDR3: TGTGCCACCAGCACCGGGACAGGGTCTGGAAACACCATATATTTT. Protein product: CATSTGTGSGNTIYF.

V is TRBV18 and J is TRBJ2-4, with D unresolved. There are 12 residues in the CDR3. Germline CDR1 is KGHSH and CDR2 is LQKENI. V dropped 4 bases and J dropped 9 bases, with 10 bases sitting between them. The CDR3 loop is CASSREKVIQYF. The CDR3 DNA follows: TGTGCCAGCTCACGCGAAAAAGTCATTCAGTACTTC.

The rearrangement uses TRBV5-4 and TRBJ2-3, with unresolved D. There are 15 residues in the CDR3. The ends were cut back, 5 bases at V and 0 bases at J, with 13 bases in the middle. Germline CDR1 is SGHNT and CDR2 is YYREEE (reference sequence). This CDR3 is CASSLSTSSTDTQYF. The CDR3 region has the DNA TGTGCCAGCAGTTTGAGTACCTCTAGCACAGATACGCAGTATTTT.

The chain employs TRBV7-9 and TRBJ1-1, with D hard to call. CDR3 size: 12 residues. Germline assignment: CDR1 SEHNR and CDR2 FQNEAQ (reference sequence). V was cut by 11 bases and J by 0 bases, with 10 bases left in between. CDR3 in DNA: TGTGCCGGACGGACGGTGAACACTGAAGCTTTCTTT. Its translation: CAGRTVNTEAFF.

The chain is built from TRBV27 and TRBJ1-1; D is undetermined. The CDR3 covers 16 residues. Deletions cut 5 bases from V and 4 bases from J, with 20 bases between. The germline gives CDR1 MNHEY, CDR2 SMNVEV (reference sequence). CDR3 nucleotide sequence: TGTGCCAGCAGTCCGTTGTCCTCTCGGCGAGTCACTGAAGCTTTCTTT. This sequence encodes CASSPLSSRRVTEAFF.

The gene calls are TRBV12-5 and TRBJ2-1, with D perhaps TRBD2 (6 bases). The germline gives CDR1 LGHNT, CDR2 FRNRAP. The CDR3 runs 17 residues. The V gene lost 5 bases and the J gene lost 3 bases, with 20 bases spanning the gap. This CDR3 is CASGESPLARVYNEQFF. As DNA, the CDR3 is TGTGCTAGTGGTGAGTCCCCTCTAGCGCGGGTCTACAATGAGCAGTTCTTC.

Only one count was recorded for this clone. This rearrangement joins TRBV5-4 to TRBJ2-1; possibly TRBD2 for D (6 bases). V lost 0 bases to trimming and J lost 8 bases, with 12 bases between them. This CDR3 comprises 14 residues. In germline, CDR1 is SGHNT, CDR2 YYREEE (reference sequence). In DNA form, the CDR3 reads TGTGCCAGCAGCTTGGCCCTAGCGAGCGATGAGCAGTTCTTC. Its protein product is CASSLALASDEQFF.

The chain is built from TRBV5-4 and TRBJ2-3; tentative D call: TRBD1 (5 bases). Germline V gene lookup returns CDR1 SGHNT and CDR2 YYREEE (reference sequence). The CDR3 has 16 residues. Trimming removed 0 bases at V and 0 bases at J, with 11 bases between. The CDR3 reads CASSLAVTESTDTQYF. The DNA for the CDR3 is TGTGCCAGCAGCTTGGCTGTGACAGAGAGCACAGATACGCAGTATTTT. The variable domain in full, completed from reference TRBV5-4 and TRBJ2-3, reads ETGVTQSPTHLIKTRGQQVTLRCSSQSGHNTVSWYQQALGQGPQFIFQYYREEENGRGNFPPRFSGLQFPNYSSELNVNALELDDSALYLCASSLAVTESTDTQYFGPGTRLTVL.

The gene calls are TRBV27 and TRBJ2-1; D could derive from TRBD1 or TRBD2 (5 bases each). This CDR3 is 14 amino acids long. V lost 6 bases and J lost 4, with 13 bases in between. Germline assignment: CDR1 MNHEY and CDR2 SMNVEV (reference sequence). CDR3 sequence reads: CASSRDGEYNEQFF. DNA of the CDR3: TGTGCCAGCAGCCGGGACGGAGAATACAATGAGCAGTTCTTC.

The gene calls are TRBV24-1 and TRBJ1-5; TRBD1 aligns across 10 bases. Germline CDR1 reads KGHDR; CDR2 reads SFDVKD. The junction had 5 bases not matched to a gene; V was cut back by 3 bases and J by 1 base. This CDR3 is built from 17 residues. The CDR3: CATSDNRDRGSNQPQHF. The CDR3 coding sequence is TGTGCCACCAGTGATAACCGGGACAGGGGAAGCAATCAGCCCCAGCATTTT.

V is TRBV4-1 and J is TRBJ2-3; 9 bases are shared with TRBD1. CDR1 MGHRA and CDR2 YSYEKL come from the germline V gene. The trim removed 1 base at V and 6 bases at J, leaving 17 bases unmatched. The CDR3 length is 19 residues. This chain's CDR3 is CASSQVIILEQGAGDTQYF. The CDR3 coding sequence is TGCGCCAGCAGCCAAGTTATAATCCTCGAACAGGGGGCGGGGGATACGCAGTATTTT.

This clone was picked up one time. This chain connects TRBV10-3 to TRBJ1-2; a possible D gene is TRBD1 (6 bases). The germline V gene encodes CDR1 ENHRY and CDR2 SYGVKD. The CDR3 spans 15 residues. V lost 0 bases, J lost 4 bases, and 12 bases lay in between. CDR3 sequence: CAISESAGESYGYTF. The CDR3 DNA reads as TGTGCCATCAGTGAGTCGGCAGGGGAAAGCTATGGCTACACCTTC.

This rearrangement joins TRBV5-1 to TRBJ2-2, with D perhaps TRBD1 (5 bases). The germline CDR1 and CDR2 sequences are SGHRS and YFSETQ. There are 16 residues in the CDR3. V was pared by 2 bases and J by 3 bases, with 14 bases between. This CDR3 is CASSFGAHSYTGELFF. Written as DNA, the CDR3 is TGCGCCAGCAGCTTTGGGGCTCACAGTTACACCGGGGAGCTGTTTTTT.